Shown below are 9 T cell receptor beta chains from a single sample sequenced in a study of blood T cells in healthy people across ages. Primed by a sample-barcoded 5' primer and a J-beta primer mix, a second PCR proceeded for 7 to 11 cycles. TCRdb independently ran MiXCR on the 5' RACE reads; one entry per CDR3 protein. The table lists around 1,500,000 distinct CDR3 sequences, 40% to 50% of them singletons. The specimen was blood. Source of these receptors: a woman between 18 and 29 years old in good health.

The table lists this clonotype with many counts. This rearrangement joins TRBV9 to TRBJ2-7, with D tentatively TRBD2 (5 bases). Per the germline V gene, CDR1 is SGDLS and CDR2 is YYNGEE. The CDR3 has 14 amino acids. With 4 bases removed from V and 0 bases from J, the gap between germline ends came to 11 bases. CDR3 residues: CASSPGLASYEQYF. In DNA form, the CDR3 reads TGTGCCAGCAGCCCCGGACTGGCCTCCTACGAGCAGTACTTC.

This clonotype appeared a few times. V usage is TRBV28 and J usage is TRBJ1-2; D unresolved. There are 9 residues in the CDR3. Germline V CDR1 and CDR2: MDHEN, SYDVKM. V shed 8 bases and J shed 6 bases, with 4 bases lying between them. For the CDR3, the DNA is TGTGCCAGCGGCGATGGCTACACCTTC. It encodes CASGDGYTF.

This clonotype was picked up a small number of times. This chain links TRBV3-1 with TRBJ1-2, with unresolved D. The length of the CDR3 is 14 residues. The ends were cut back, 0 bases at V and 4 bases at J, with 9 bases in the middle. Germline V gene sequence: CDR1 LGHDT, CDR2 YNNKEL (reference sequence). CDR3 in DNA: TGTGCCAGCAGCCAAGAGGACGGGATCTATGGCTACACCTTC. Amino acid sequence: CASSQEDGIYGYTF. Looking up the rest from reference TRBV3-1 and TRBJ1-2 gives the full variable domain: DTAVSQTPKYLVTQMGNDKSIKCEQNLGHDTMYWYKQDSKKFLKIMFSYNNKELIINETVPNRFSPKSPDKAHLNLHINSLELGDSAVYFCASSQEDGIYGYTFGSGTRLTVV.

A note on this clonotype: Sequence at one end of the junction differs from germline and may be a read error. This sequence joins TRBV28 and TRBJ2-3, with TRBD2 matching 9 bases. This CDR3 is built from 15 residues. The germline V gene encodes CDR1 MDHEN and CDR2 SYDVKM. This CDR3 reads CANSLSRGGRDTQYF. CDR3 in DNA: TGTGCCAACAGTTTGTCGCGGGGGGGCCGAGATACGCAGTATTTT. Complete variable domain (other parts from reference TRBV28 and TRBJ2-3): DVKVTQSSRYLVKRTGEKVFLECVQDMDHENMFWYRQDPGLGLRLIYFSYDVKMKEKGDIPEGYSVSREKKERFSLILESASTNQTSMYLCANSLSRGGRDTQYFGPGTRLTVL.

This chain links TRBV3-1 with TRBJ2-3; TRBD1 might be the D (5 bases). CDR1 LGHDT and CDR2 YNNKEL come from the germline V gene (reference sequence). Trimming pared 6 bases from V and 3 bases from J, leaving 19 bases between. This CDR3 region has 16 residues. CDR3 sequence: CASRDKGLENTDTQYF. CDR3 nucleotides: TGTGCCAGCAGAGACAAGGGGCTAGAGAATACAGATACGCAGTATTTT.

This chain joins TRBV21-1 and TRBJ2-5. TRBV21-1 is tagged as a pseudogene. There are 10 residues in the CDR3. The CDR3 reads CASRRTVQYF. In DNA, the CDR3 is TGTGCCAGCAGACGGACGGTTCAGTACTTC.

The sample holds a few counts of this clonotype. V is TRBV20-1 and J is TRBJ1-1; tentatively, D is TRBD1 (6 bases). The CDR3 sequence is 14 residues long. The germline CDR1 and CDR2 sequences are DFQATT and SNEGSKA (reference sequence). V gave up 4 bases and J gave up 5 bases, with 17 bases separating them. CDR3 bases: TGCAGTGCTACTCACAGGGTCCTGGGGACTGAAGCTTTCTTT. Protein product: CSATHRVLGTEAFF.

This clonotype was observed a few times. This chain links TRBV2 with TRBJ2-7; D gene ambiguous. Trimming left V 1 base short and J 6 bases short, with 4 bases between. CDR3 size: 11 residues. Germline V lookup: CDR1 SNHLY, CDR2 FYNNEI. CDR3 sequence (DNA): TGTGCCAGCAGTGAAGGACCCGAGCAGTACTTC. Translated, it gives CASSEGPEQYF. Full variable domain (remainder filled in from reference TRBV2 and TRBJ2-7): EPEVTQTPSHQVTQMGQEVILRCVPISNHLYFYWYRQILGQKVEFLVSFYNNEISEKSEIFDDQFSVERPDGSNFTLKIRSTKLEDSAMYFCASSEGPEQYFGPGTRLTVT.

This clonotype was seen more than once but under ten times. V and J are TRBV12-3 or TRBV12-4 and TRBJ2-1, with D tentatively TRBD1 (5 bases). CDR3 length: 13 amino acids. The V gene lost 5 bases and the J gene lost 3 bases, with 8 bases spanning the gap. The CDR3, as DNA: TGTGCCAGCAGTGCGGACAACTACAATGAGCAGTTCTTC. It encodes CASSADNYNEQFF.